This T cell receptor beta chain was captured in a study of OX40 agonist ivuxolimab in advanced cancers. The CDR3 has 14 residues. Germline V gene data show CDR1 as MNHNS and CDR2 as SASEGT. The germline V and J ends were trimmed by 1 base and 4 bases, with 8 bases remaining between them. Data came from immunoSEQ multiplex PCR; TCRdb stores just in-frame clones and leaves some out. The top ten clones hold under 2% of a sample with about 68,000 clones, around 83% of them seen once. The genes are TRBV6-1 and TRBJ1-3; a possible D gene is TRBD1 (6 bases). Source: CD4+ or CD8+ T cells sorted from blood, taken in a trial of the OX40 agonist ivuxolimab. The clonotype originates from an adult with an advanced solid tumor such as melanoma, head and neck, liver or kidney cancer. The CDR3 DNA reads as TGTGCCAGCAGTGAAGGAAGGGGGGGAAACACCATATATTTT. It specifies CASSEGRGGNTIYF.